A selection of T cell receptor beta chains follows, all from one sample in a study of T cells in localized non-small cell lung cancer. TCRdb keeps only in-frame clones here, not all; method: immunoSEQ multiplex PCR. The repertoire holds roughly 34,000 clones, with approximately 90% as singletons. The source material was peripheral blood mononuclear cells, sampled before any cancer treatment. These receptors all come from a man aged 40 to 69 with stage III lung adenocarcinoma. The CDR3 runs from the conserved cysteine through the conserved F or W. Fields, in order: clone size, J gene, V gene, CDR3 protein. Part of the rows lack a size; the others show once, few, many or a class for expanded clones.

abundance: NA; j_gene: TRBJ2-1; v_gene: TRBV19; CDR3aa: CASSPFLTDTYNEQFF
abundance: NA; j_gene: TRBJ1-5; v_gene: TRBV28; CDR3aa: CASRGQNNQPQHF
abundance: once; j_gene: TRBJ1-2; v_gene: TRBV18; CDR3aa: CASSPGTAEDYGYTF
abundance: NA; j_gene: TRBJ2-3; v_gene: TRBV7-2; CDR3aa: CASGRDYHTDTQYF
abundance: NA; j_gene: TRBJ2-5; v_gene: TRBV7-6; CDR3aa: CASSLAGTGAQYF
abundance: NA; j_gene: TRBJ1-6; v_gene: TRBV14; CDR3aa: CASSPTGTAYNSPLHF
abundance: once; j_gene: TRBJ1-6; v_gene: TRBV4-2; CDR3aa: CASSPSSEGLNSPLHF
abundance: NA; j_gene: TRBJ2-3; v_gene: TRBV19; CDR3aa: CASSGARRNTDTQYF
abundance: once; j_gene: TRBJ1-2; v_gene: TRBV11-2; CDR3aa: CASRSLTGRSNYGYTF
abundance: NA; j_gene: TRBJ1-2; v_gene: TRBV2; CDR3aa: CATDGNRGGYTF
abundance: NA; j_gene: TRBJ1-5; v_gene: TRBV7-8; CDR3aa: CASSLEVGPQHF
abundance: NA; j_gene: TRBJ1-5; v_gene: TRBV6-6; CDR3aa: CASSVLSSTNQPQHF
abundance: NA; j_gene: TRBJ2-7; v_gene: TRBV19; CDR3aa: CASSTDGQIRTGEQYF
abundance: NA; j_gene: TRBJ2-7; v_gene: TRBV5-1; CDR3aa: CASSLQHPSYEQYF
abundance: NA; j_gene: TRBJ2-2; v_gene: TRBV7-8; CDR3aa: CASSLGGFIGTGELFF
abundance: NA; j_gene: TRBJ1-2; v_gene: TRBV10-2; CDR3aa: CASSGHHNYGYTF
abundance: NA; j_gene: TRBJ2-6; v_gene: TRBV10-3; CDR3aa: CATFGYTRASGANVLTF
abundance: NA; j_gene: TRBJ1-1; v_gene: TRBV18; CDR3aa: CASSGPQGSGAFF
abundance: few; j_gene: TRBJ1-6; v_gene: TRBV25-1; CDR3aa: CASSALMTGRNSPLHF
abundance: NA; j_gene: TRBJ2-1; v_gene: TRBV19; CDR3aa: CASSIQDRLYNEQFF
abundance: NA; j_gene: TRBJ2-2; v_gene: TRBV2; CDR3aa: CASRAREAGELFF
abundance: few; j_gene: TRBJ1-5; v_gene: TRBV19; CDR3aa: CASSERQGALGNQPQHF
abundance: NA; j_gene: TRBJ2-5; v_gene: TRBV29-1; CDR3aa: CSVEPQDEETQYF
abundance: NA; j_gene: TRBJ2-7; v_gene: TRBV6-1; CDR3aa: CAGRQGALYEQYF